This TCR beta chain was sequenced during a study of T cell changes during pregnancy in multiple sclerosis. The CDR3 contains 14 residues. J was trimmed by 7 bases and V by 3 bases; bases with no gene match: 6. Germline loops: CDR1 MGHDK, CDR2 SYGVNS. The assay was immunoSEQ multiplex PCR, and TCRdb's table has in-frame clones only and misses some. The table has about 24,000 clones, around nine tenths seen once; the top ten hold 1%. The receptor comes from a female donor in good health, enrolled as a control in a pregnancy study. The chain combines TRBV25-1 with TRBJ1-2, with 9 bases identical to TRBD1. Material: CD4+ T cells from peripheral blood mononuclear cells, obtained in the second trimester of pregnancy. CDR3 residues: CASSDPWTGVGYTF. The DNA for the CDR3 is TGTGCCAGCAGTGACCCCTGGACAGGGGTTGGCTACACCTTC.